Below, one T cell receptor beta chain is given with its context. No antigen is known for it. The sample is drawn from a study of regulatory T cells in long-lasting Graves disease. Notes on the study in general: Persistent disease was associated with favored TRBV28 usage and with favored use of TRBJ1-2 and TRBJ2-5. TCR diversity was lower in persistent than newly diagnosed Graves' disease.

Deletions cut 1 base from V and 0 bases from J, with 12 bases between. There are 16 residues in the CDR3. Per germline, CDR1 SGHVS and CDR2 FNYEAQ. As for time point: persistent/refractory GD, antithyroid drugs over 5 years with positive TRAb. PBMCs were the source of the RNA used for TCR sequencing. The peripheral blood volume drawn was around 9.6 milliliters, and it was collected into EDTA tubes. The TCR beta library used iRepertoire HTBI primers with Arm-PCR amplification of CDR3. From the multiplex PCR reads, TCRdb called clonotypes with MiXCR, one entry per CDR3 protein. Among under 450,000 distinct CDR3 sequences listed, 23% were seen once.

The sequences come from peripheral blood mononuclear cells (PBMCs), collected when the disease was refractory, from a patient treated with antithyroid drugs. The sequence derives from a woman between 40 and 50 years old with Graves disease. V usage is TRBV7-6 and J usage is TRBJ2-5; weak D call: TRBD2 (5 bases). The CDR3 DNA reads TGTGCCAGCAGCTTAGGTCCCCAGCGGTACCAAGAGACCCAGTACTTC. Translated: CASSLGPQRYQETQYF.